Presented here are 28 T cell receptor beta chains from one specimen sequenced in a study of cytomegalovirus exposure and HLA in healthy donors (TCRdb year 2017). Library creation used the immunoSEQ multiplex PCR assay. A mixture of 60 forward primers for TCR Vbeta segments and 13 reverse primers for TCR Jbeta segments was used in the multiplex PCR. Here the immuneACCESS table is served through TCRdb, limited to in-frame sequences with V and J called. Missing clones are a known gap in these copies; in checked studies unresolved V genes cover under half, and the rest lacks a known reason. Here the sample has roughly 52,000 clones; approximately 80% occur a single time. The leading ten clones occupy around 1.5% of the sample. The sequencing sample was made of PBMCs. Every receptor here comes from a female donor in good health and CMV-seronegative.

V and J are TRBV11-2 and TRBJ1-3, with TRBD1 identical over 7 bases. Unmatched junction bases numbered 5, after V lost 1 base and J lost 2 bases. The CDR3 length is 16 residues. Germline values: CDR1 SGHAT, CDR2 FQNNGV. The CDR3 bases are TGTGCCAGCAGCTTAGGCCCAGACAGGGCTGGAAACACCATATATTTT. It translates to CASSLGPDRAGNTIYF.

This clone was detected only a few times. The CDR3 nucleotides read TGTGCCTACGGGGGTTATGAAAAACTGTTTTTT. Translation: CAYGGYEKLFF. The chain is built from TRBV30 and TRBJ1-4; TRBD1 might be the D (5 bases). Germline assignment: CDR1 GTSNPN and CDR2 SVGIG (reference sequence). Trimming shortened V by 7 bases and J by 6 bases, and 9 bases separated the two germline ends. The CDR3 is 11 residues long.

The V call is TRBV4-2, the J call TRBJ2-3, with 8 bases lining up with TRBD2. The germline gives CDR1 LGHNA, CDR2 YNFKEQ. The CDR3 is made up of 16 amino acids. After removal of 4 bases from V and 6 bases from J, the junction contained 12 bases not matched to a gene. This chain's CDR3 is CASSPRGGRELDTQYF. The CDR3 DNA is TGTGCCAGCAGCCCCCGCGGGGGGCGGGAACTTGATACGCAGTATTTT.

This rearrangement joins TRBV25-1 to TRBJ2-1; 10 bases map to TRBD2. The CDR3 covers 14 residues. Germline V lookup: CDR1 MGHDK, CDR2 SYGVNS. Trimming took 6 bases from V and 9 from J; bases not matched to a gene: 8. In nucleotides, the CDR3 is TGTGCCAGCAGCACAAGCGGGGGGGCTGTTGAGCAGTTCTTC. Its protein is CASSTSGGAVEQFF.

The V gene is TRBV5-6, the J gene TRBJ1-4, with a tentative D call TRBD1 (6 bases). Germline CDR1 reads SGHDT; CDR2 reads YYEEEE. This CDR3 has 14 amino acids. V dropped 4 bases and J dropped 10 bases, with 17 bases sitting between them. The CDR3 spells CASSPRSGGGKLFF. The CDR3 DNA reads TGTGCCAGCAGCCCCCGGTCGGGGGGCGGAAAACTGTTTTTT.

This clone was observed a few times. The chain recombines TRBV4-2 with TRBJ2-7; 11 nucleotides agree with TRBD2. Germline CDR1 LGHNA, CDR2 YNFKEQ. The CDR3 runs 14 residues. Germline trimming cut 1 base from V and 7 bases from J; bases unmatched to any gene: 3. The CDR3 spells CASSQGLAGGEQYF. The CDR3 coding sequence is TGTGCCAGCAGCCAAGGCTTAGCGGGGGGGGAGCAGTACTTC.

This clone was counted a few times. J is TRBJ2-7 and V is TRBV18, with a tentative D call TRBD1 (5 bases). Trimming stripped 0 bases from V and 1 base from J, with 7 bases between. The CDR3 consists of 14 residues. The germline gives CDR1 KGHSH, CDR2 LQKENI. Here the CDR3 reads CASSPPDRSYEQYF. For the CDR3, the DNA is TGTGCCAGCTCACCACCCGACAGATCCTACGAGCAGTACTTC.

The chain employs TRBV7-9 and TRBJ2-2; a weak D match, TRBD2 (6 bases). V lost 3 bases and J lost 3, with 14 bases in between. Looked up from germline, CDR1 is SEHNR and CDR2 is FQNEAQ (reference sequence). The CDR3 has 16 residues. CDR3 nucleotide sequence: TGTGCCAGCAGCTTCGAAGGGTGGGGGGACACCGGGGAGCTGTTTTTT. Translated, it gives CASSFEGWGDTGELFF.

The V call is TRBV2, the J call TRBJ1-5; 8 bases are shared with TRBD1. Germline loops: CDR1 SNHLY, CDR2 FYNNEI. The V segment lost 5 bases and the J segment 0 bases; nucleotides outside the gene matches: 3. The CDR3 loop spans 15 amino acids. The CDR3 DNA follows: TGTGCCAGCAGTCATGACAGGGGTAGCAATCAGCCCCAGCATTTT. Translated: CASSHDRGSNQPQHF.

The chain joins TRBV4-2 to TRBJ1-1; 8 bases fit TRBD1. The CDR3 covers 15 residues. Germline values: CDR1 LGHNA, CDR2 YNFKEQ. Trimming at V came to 1 base and at J to 5 bases, leaving 6 bases not matched to a gene. CDR3 protein: CASSQGTGGRTEAFF. DNA of the CDR3: TGTGCCAGCAGCCAAGGTACAGGGGGTAGGACTGAAGCTTTCTTT.

The chain combines TRBV5-4 with TRBJ2-3, with 11 bases identical to TRBD2. The CDR3 runs 17 residues. Germline assignment: CDR1 SGHNT and CDR2 YYREEE (reference sequence). V was pared by 3 bases and J by 4 bases, with 10 bases of the junction left unmatched. CDR3 in amino acids: CASSSPDSGGAADTQYF. Here the CDR3 DNA reads TGTGCCAGCAGCTCTCCCGATAGCGGGGGGGCGGCAGATACGCAGTATTTT.

The J gene is TRBJ2-2, the V gene TRBV7-3; 7 bases map to TRBD2. Germline CDR1 and CDR2: SGHTA and FQGTGA. V lost 4 bases, J lost 0 bases, and 2 bases stayed unmatched. The CDR3 consists of 15 residues. The CDR3 region is CASSWGGPNTGELFF. DNA for the CDR3: TGTGCCAGCAGCTGGGGGGGTCCGAACACCGGGGAGCTGTTTTTT.

The chain combines TRBV7-8 with TRBJ1-4; perhaps TRBD1 as D (5 bases). Trimming took 5 bases from V and 1 from J, leaving 8 bases between them. The CDR3 spans 14 residues. The V gene's germline CDR1 is SGHVS and CDR2 FQNEAQ. The CDR3 sequence: CASSRTRTNEKLFF. The CDR3 coding sequence is TGTGCCAGCAGCCGGACAAGAACTAATGAAAAACTGTTTTTT.

J is TRBJ1-5 and V is TRBV6-5; D is uncertain. Germline loops: CDR1 MNHEY, CDR2 SVGAGI. V dropped 4 bases and J dropped 0 bases, with 13 bases sitting between them. The CDR3 loop spans 16 amino acids. In DNA form, the CDR3 reads TGTGCCAGCAGTTCCCCTAGCGTCAATAGCAATCAGCCCCAGCATTTT. Encoded protein: CASSSPSVNSNQPQHF.

The rearrangement joins TRBV5-1 to TRBJ2-7; possibly TRBD1 for D (5 bases). Trimming stripped 2 bases from V and 2 bases from J, with 8 bases between. Germline V lookup: CDR1 SGHRS, CDR2 YFSETQ. The CDR3 sequence is 13 residues long. Written as DNA, the CDR3 is TGCGCCAGCAGCTTCCAGGGTCCCTACGAGCAGTACTTC. Translating gives CASSFQGPYEQYF.

The chain is built from TRBV9 and TRBJ1-2; weak D call: TRBD1 (5 bases). Between the trimmed V and J ends, which lost 3 bases and 1 base, there was a span of 19 bases. The length of the CDR3 is 17 residues. Germline V gene sequence: CDR1 SGDLS, CDR2 YYNGEE. CDR3 residues: CASSAPRIKTDNYGYTF. The CDR3, as DNA: TGTGCCAGCAGCGCACCCAGAATCAAGACAGATAACTATGGCTACACCTTC.

The chain uses TRBV6-5 and TRBJ2-7; 7 bases align to TRBD2. This CDR3 spans 15 amino acids. Per the germline V gene, CDR1 is MNHEY and CDR2 is SVGAGI. The V gene end was trimmed by 6 bases and the J gene end by 9 bases; junction bases not matched to a gene: 17. The CDR3 DNA reads TGTGCCAGCAGGCCGGGAGGAAATTCACTACGAGGGCAGTACTTC. Translation: CASRPGGNSLRGQYF.

CDR3 loop: CASSLERTGEGYTF. The CDR3 DNA reads as TGTGCCAGCAGCTTAGAGCGAACAGGGGAAGGCTACACCTTC. The chain uses TRBV7-3 and TRBJ1-2; 7 bases map to TRBD1. The V gene's germline CDR1 is SGHTA and CDR2 FQGTGA. V was pared by 2 bases and J by 8 bases, with 8 bases of the junction left unmatched. This CDR3 is 14 amino acids long.

The rearrangement uses TRBV5-6 and TRBJ2-3, with TRBD1 as a possible D gene (6 bases). Germline V lookup: CDR1 SGHDT, CDR2 YYEEEE. V was cut by 4 bases and J by 6 bases, with 12 bases left in between. This CDR3 region has 13 residues. In nucleotides, the CDR3 is TGTGCCAGCAGCCCGGAGAGGGGGGATACGCAGTATTTT. Its translation: CASSPERGDTQYF.

V is TRBV25-1 and J is TRBJ1-1, with 7 bases lining up with TRBD1. CDR3 length: 15 amino acids. The V gene end was trimmed by 5 bases and the J gene end by 5 bases; junction bases not matched to a gene: 11. Germline V gives CDR1 MGHDK, CDR2 SYGVNS. The CDR3 DNA sequence: TGTGCCAGCAGTACGATTGACAGGGAAGGTACTGAAGCTTTCTTT. It specifies CASSTIDREGTEAFF.

In this sample, this clone turned up a few times. The chain recombines TRBV7-9 with TRBJ1-3, with D possibly being TRBD1 (6 bases). Germline values: CDR1 SEHNR, CDR2 FQNEAQ (reference sequence). The ends were cut back, 1 base at V and 3 bases at J, with 10 bases in the middle. The CDR3 sequence is 15 residues long. Here the CDR3 reads CASSLVPGDGNTIYF. DNA of the CDR3: TGTGCCAGCAGCTTAGTGCCAGGGGATGGAAACACCATATATTTT.

The rearrangement joins TRBV4-1 to TRBJ1-5, with 7 bases identical to TRBD1. Germline V gene sequence: CDR1 MGHRA, CDR2 YSYEKL. This CDR3 has 18 amino acids. V was pared by 1 base and J by 5 bases, with 14 bases of the junction left unmatched. CDR3 sequence (DNA): TGCGCCAGCAGCCAAGGGTGGAAGGGGGCGGTTGAAGATCAGCCCCAGCATTTT. As protein: CASSQGWKGAVEDQPQHF.

Comments on this clone: Additional DNA sequences in this sample encode the identical CDR3. The rearrangement links TRBV18 to TRBJ1-2; 8 bases align to TRBD1. CDR1 is KGHSH, CDR2 LQKENI, per germline. V gave up 2 bases and J gave up 5 bases; unmatched junction bases: 4. This CDR3 region has 14 residues. CDR3 protein: CASSPGQGNYGYTF. The CDR3 nucleotides read TGTGCCAGCTCACCAGGACAGGGCAATTATGGCTACACCTTC.

The J gene is TRBJ2-5, the V gene TRBV4-1; no clear D. Germline values: CDR1 MGHRA, CDR2 YSYEKL. Trimming shortened V by 0 bases and J by 4 bases, and 12 bases separated the two germline ends. The CDR3 contains 15 residues. DNA for the CDR3: TGCGCCAGCAGCCAAGAAGCGTACCCGCGAGAGACCCAGTACTTC. It specifies CASSQEAYPRETQYF.

The chain carries TRBV7-2 and TRBJ2-1; 8 bases line up with TRBD2. Germline assignment: CDR1 SGHTA and CDR2 FQGNSA. The CDR3 spans 17 residues. The junction had 6 bases not matched to a gene; V was cut back by 2 bases and J by 0 bases. The CDR3 nucleotides are TGTGCCAGCAGCTTACTCGGGAGGGGGAGCTCCTACAATGAGCAGTTCTTC. This sequence encodes CASSLLGRGSSYNEQFF.

This clone was seen a handful of times. The chain combines TRBV7-9 with TRBJ2-7, with TRBD2 matching 10 bases. Looked up from germline, CDR1 is SEHNR and CDR2 is FQNEAQ (reference sequence). CDR3 length: 16 residues. Germline trimming cut 4 bases from V and 3 bases from J; bases unmatched to any gene: 9. CDR3: CASSSYSGGPFYEQYF. The CDR3 DNA sequence: TGTGCCAGCAGCTCGTATAGCGGGGGGCCTTTCTACGAGCAGTACTTC. The full variable domain, its missing parts supplied by reference TRBV7-9 and TRBJ2-7, is DTGVSQNPRHKITKRGQNVTFRCDPISEHNRLYWYRQTLGQGPEFLTYFQNEAQLEKSRLLSDRFSAERPKGSFSTLEIQRTEQGDSAMYLCASSSYSGGPFYEQYFGPGTRLTVT.

The chain links TRBV10-3 to TRBJ1-2; D is ambiguous. The V end lost 0 bases, the J end lost 8 bases, and 10 bases lay between the germline ends. CDR3 length: 13 amino acids. The germline CDR1 and CDR2 sequences are ENHRY and SYGVKD. CDR3 loop: CAISESNYGGYTF. CDR3 in DNA: TGTGCCATCAGTGAGTCGAACTACGGGGGCTACACCTTC.

The genes are TRBV5-1 and TRBJ1-4; TRBD1 aligns across 7 bases. The CDR3 is made up of 14 amino acids. Per germline, CDR1 SGHRS and CDR2 YFSETQ. Unmatched junction bases numbered 2, after V lost 2 bases and J lost 4 bases. CDR3 in DNA: TGCGCCAGCAGCTTCGGGGACAGTAATGAAAAACTGTTTTTT. Its protein product is CASSFGDSNEKLFF.